The T cell receptor (beta chain) under discussion was sequenced for a study of shared clonotypes between healthy human individuals. General study results and limits: The donor pool, a small one, limited the genetic and exposure-history diversity represented.

The CDR3 runs to 12 residues. The V gene's germline CDR1 is MDHEN and CDR2 SYDVKM. V lost 3 bases and J 4 bases, leaving 3 bases between the germline ends. In regard to this clone: What it binds is unknown.

Per the original data handling: With immunoSEQ giving junction-only sequences and no quality scores, filtering differed. Some clones are missing from TCRdb's copy, which holds only in-frame ones; the method was immunoSEQ multiplex PCR. That table gives V, J and clone size, and the DNA gave D and trimming. The sample yields hundreds of thousands of clones, just over 95% seen once. The sequence derives from a man aged 25-45 years in good health. The rearrangement links TRBV28 to TRBJ2-2; D is undetermined. Sequencing was carried out using memory CD8+ T cells sorted from blood. Noted subset: CD45RO+ cells pooled with CCR7-negative TemRA cells. In DNA form, the CDR3 reads TGTGCCAGCAGTTTGTTCACCGGGGAGCTGTTTTTT. Its translation: CASSLFTGELFF. The full variable domain, in which reference TRBV28 and TRBJ2-2 provide the parts outside the CDR3, is DVKVTQSSRYLVKRTGEKVFLECVQDMDHENMFWYRQDPGLGLRLIYFSYDVKMKEKGDIPEGYSVSREKKERFSLILESASTNQTSMYLCASSLFTGELFFGEGSRLTVL.